This T cell receptor (beta chain) came from a study of beta chain features in type 1 diabetes. Study-wide context: No patient-donor differences in age, gender, total cells or subset yield.

The CDR3 totals 16 residues. Germline V gives CDR1 SGDLS, CDR2 YYNGEE. After removal of 0 bases from V and 3 bases from J, the junction contained 8 bases not matched to a gene. Since all of the isolated RNA was reverse transcribed, expressed TCRB transcripts were what got sequenced. This table comes from immunoSEQ multiplex PCR, and its TCRdb copy is limited to in-frame clones, with some not included. The sample includes hundreds of thousands of clones, around an eighth seen only once; the top ten take more than 0.02%. In its sample, this clone was seen a few times. The sequenced sample consisted of naive CD4+ T cells from blood. This TCR was recovered from a woman aged 40 to 50 in good health. This chain links TRBV9 with TRBJ2-7, with 8 positions matching TRBD1. The CDR3 reads CASSVGVTGAFYEQYF. CDR3 sequence (DNA): TGTGCCAGCAGCGTAGGGGTGACAGGGGCATTCTACGAGCAGTACTTC.